Listed below are T cell receptor beta chains from one sample, sequenced in a study of blood T cell repertoires in COVID-19. Only in-frame clones appear in the TCRdb table, and some are missing; sequencing was by immunoSEQ multiplex PCR. In the table there are about 130,000 clones, around 80% of which are singletons. Sequencing was done on a sample of peripheral blood. Receptor source: a man in his sixties or seventies with acute or convalescent COVID-19. CDR3s leave out the opening cysteine and the closing phenylalanine or tryptophan. Size values are once, few and many counts, or a class for expanded clones, and some rows have none.

TRBJ2-5	TRBV19	.	ASSGRGQETQY
TRBJ2-5	TRBV20-1	.	SAIEETQY
TRBJ2-7	TRBV11-2	.	ASSTFRGSYEQY
TRBJ2-1	TRBV5-4	.	ASSWGQGTPYNEQF
TRBJ1-2	TRBV11-2	few	ASSLDRMRGYT
TRBJ2-5	TRBV6-2/TRBV6-3	.	ASTPGRLAGAWETQY
TRBJ1-2	TRBV4-1	few	ASSATGGLLGGYT
TRBJ1-6	TRBV5-5	once	ASSLGQGFSPLH
TRBJ2-3	TRBV5-1	.	ASSTPTLGSVDTQY
TRBJ2-7	TRBV5-6	.	ASSPQD
TRBJ1-1	TRBV20-1	.	SASRGSLPEAF
TRBJ1-3	TRBV6-5	few	ASSWGQGTIY
TRBJ1-6	TRBV19	.	ASREGGGRNSPLH
TRBJ1-4	TRBV2	.	ASSRGQGNEKLF
TRBJ1-2	TRBV5-1	.	ASVEGSGGNYGYT
TRBJ1-1	TRBV7-9	.	ASEGDRKAF
TRBJ2-7	TRBV12-3/TRBV12-4	.	ASSYTRSGQY
TRBJ2-3	TRBV9	few	ASSGPAGGLTDTQY
TRBJ1-1	TRBV6-2/TRBV6-3	.	ASSWAANTEAF
TRBJ1-6	TRBV6-4	.	ASSRGGQPNSPLH
TRBJ1-2	TRBV6-5	.	ASRYHTKTGGYT
TRBJ1-2	TRBV19	.	ASSTTPGGVYGYT
TRBJ1-1	TRBV27	.	ASSSKPPLEAF
TRBJ1-1	TRBV19	.	ASSIRSGGRAEAF
TRBJ2-7	TRBV28	.	ASSRGLNYEQY
TRBJ2-1	TRBV10-3	.	AISESGDEQF
TRBJ1-1	TRBV7-8	.	ASSIRGGPRGGSTEAF
TRBJ1-4	TRBV2	.	ASSSTLQGAGEKLF
TRBJ1-1	TRBV7-3	.	ASSPEGAVTEAF
TRBJ1-2	TRBV10-3	.	AISGREDANYGYT
TRBJ1-4	TRBV4-1	.	ASSQEGRGWEKLF